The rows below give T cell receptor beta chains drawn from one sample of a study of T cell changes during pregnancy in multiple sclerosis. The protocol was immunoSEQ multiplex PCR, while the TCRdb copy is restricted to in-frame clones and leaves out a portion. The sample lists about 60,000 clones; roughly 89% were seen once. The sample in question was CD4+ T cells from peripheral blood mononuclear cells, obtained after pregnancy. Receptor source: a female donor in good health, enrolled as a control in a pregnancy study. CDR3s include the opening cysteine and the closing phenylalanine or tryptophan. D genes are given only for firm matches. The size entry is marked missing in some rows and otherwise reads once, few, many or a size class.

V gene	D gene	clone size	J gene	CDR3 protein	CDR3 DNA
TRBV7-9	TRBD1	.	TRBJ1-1	CASSHGQAGTMAFF	TGTGCCAGCAGCCACGGACAGGCGGGGACGATGGCTTTCTTT
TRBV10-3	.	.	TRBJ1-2	CAITRGNYGYTF	TGTGCCATCACAAGGGGTAACTATGGCTACACCTTC
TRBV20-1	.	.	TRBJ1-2	CSAGGLSGYTF	TGCAGTGCCGGGGGGTTAAGTGGCTACACCTTC
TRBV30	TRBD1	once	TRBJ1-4	CAWSRDRAREKLFF	TGTGCCTGGAGTAGGGACAGGGCTCGGGAAAAACTGTTTTTT
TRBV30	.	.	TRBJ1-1	CAWRTERGSLHTEAFF	TGTGCCTGGAGGACCGAACGAGGAAGCCTCCACACTGAAGCTTTCTTT
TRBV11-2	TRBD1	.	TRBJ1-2	CASSLDNFGQGGGYTF	TGTGCCAGCAGCTTAGATAATTTCGGACAGGGAGGTGGCTACACCTTC
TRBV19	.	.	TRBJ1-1	CASSSRVAEAFF	TGTGCCAGTAGTAGCAGGGTGGCTGAAGCTTTCTTT
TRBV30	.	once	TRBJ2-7	CAWSARYEQYF	TGTGCCTGGAGTGCTCGGTACGAGCAGTACTTC
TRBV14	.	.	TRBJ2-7	CASSQQYEQYF	TGTGCCAGCAGCCAACAGTACGAGCAGTACTTC
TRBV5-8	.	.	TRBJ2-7	CANDGQYSYEQYF	TGTGCCAACGATGGGCAGTATTCCTACGAGCAGTACTTC
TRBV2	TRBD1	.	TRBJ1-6	CASRVHRGRRDSPLHF	TGTGCCAGCAGAGTCCACAGGGGGCGTAGGGATTCACCCCTCCACTTT
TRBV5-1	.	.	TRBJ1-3	CASSLGQGNLGNTIYF	TGCGCCAGCAGCTTGGGTCAGGGAAACCTTGGAAACACCATATATTTT
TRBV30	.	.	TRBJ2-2	CAWRGGVNTGELFF	TGTGCCTGGAGAGGGGGGGTGAACACCGGGGAGCTGTTTTTT
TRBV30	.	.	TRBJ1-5	CAWSVQGNQPQHF	TGTGCCTGGAGTGTACAGGGCAATCAGCCCCAGCATTTT
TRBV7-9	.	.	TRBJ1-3	CASSLLEPSGNTIYF	TGTGCCAGCAGCTTACTGGAGCCTTCTGGAAACACCATATATTTT
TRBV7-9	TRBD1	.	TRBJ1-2	CASSYRQGVTGYTF	TGTGCCAGCAGCTATCGACAGGGGGTGACAGGCTACACCTTC
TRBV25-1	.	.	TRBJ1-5	CASSESGGNQPQHF	TGTGCCAGCAGTGAATCAGGCGGCAATCAGCCCCAGCATTTT
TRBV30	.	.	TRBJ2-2	CAWSSGGANTGELFF	TGTGCCTGGAGCTCGGGGGGCGCGAACACCGGGGAGCTGTTTTTT
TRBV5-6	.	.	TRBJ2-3	CASRLGRTTDTQYF	TGTGCCAGCAGACTAGGACGGACCACAGATACGCAGTATTTT
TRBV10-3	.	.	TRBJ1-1	CAISEGAGAEAFF	TGTGCCATCAGTGAAGGGGCGGGGGCCGAAGCTTTCTTT
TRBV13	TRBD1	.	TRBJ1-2	CASSLGDRVGYGYTF	TGTGCCAGCAGCTTAGGGGACAGGGTAGGCTATGGCTACACCTTC
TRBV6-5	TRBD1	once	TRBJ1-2	CASSRGTGGDGYTF	TGTGCCAGCAGTCGTGGGACAGGGGGAGATGGCTACACCTTC
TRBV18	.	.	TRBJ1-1	CASSPNLAEAFF	TGTGCCAGCTCACCTAACTTAGCTGAAGCTTTCTTT
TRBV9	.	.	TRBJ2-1	CASSVLDQGLLDSYNEQFF	TGTGCCAGCAGCGTACTCGACCAGGGGCTACTTGACTCCTACAATGAGCAGTTCTTC
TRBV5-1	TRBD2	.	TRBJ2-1	CASSRLAGGQGEQFF	TGCGCCAGCAGCCGACTAGCGGGGGGGCAGGGTGAGCAGTTCTTC
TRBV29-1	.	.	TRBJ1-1	CSVEDRIGVRGTEAFF	TGCAGCGTTGAAGATAGGATAGGGGTACGTGGCACTGAAGCTTTCTTT
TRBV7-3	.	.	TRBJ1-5	CASSFTSGQPQHF	TGTGCCAGCAGCTTTACTTCGGGTCAGCCCCAGCATTTT
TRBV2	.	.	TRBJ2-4	CASSEMFAGTSIQYF	TGTGCCAGCAGTGAAATGTTCGCGGGAACTAGCATTCAGTACTTC
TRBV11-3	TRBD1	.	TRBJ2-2	CASRERTGAQRTGELFF	TGTGCCAGCAGGGAGAGGACAGGCGCCCAACGGACCGGGGAGCTGTTTTTT
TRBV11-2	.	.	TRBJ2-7	CASSLERGGEQYF	TGTGCCAGCAGCTTAGAAAGGGGGGGCGAGCAGTACTTC
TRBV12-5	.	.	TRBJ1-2	CASGLSGGGGYTF	TGTGCTAGTGGTTTGTCCGGGGGGGGTGGCTACACCTTC
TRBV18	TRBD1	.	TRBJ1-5	CASSTGTGNDQPQHF	TGTGCCAGCTCAACCGGGACAGGGAATGATCAGCCCCAGCATTTT
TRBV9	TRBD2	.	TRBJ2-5	CASSVGLAGGYQETQYF	TGTGCCAGCAGCGTAGGACTAGCGGGGGGGTACCAAGAGACCCAGTACTTC
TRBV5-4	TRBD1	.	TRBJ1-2	CASIDRVNYGYTF	TGTGCCAGCATCGACAGGGTAAACTATGGCTACACCTTC
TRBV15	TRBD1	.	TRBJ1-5	CATSRGLGLGQAYFNQPQHF	TGTGCCACCAGCAGAGGTCTGGGTTTGGGACAGGCCTATTTTAATCAGCCCCAGCATTTT
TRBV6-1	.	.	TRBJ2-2	CASSHPELPGELFF	TGTGCCAGCAGTCATCCTGAGCTCCCCGGGGAGCTGTTTTTT
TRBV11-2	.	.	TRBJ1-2	CASSLDSQGYGYTF	TGTGCCAGCAGCTTAGACTCGCAGGGCTATGGCTACACCTTC
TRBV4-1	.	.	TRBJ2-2	CASSQGAANTGELFF	TGCGCCAGCAGCCAAGGGGCAGCAAACACCGGGGAGCTGTTTTTT
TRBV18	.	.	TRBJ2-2	CASSPFQRNTGELFF	TGTGCCAGCTCACCATTCCAGCGAAACACCGGGGAGCTGTTTTTT
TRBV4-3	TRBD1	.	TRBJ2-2	CASSPRDRGTGELFF	TGCGCCAGCAGCCCGCGAGACAGGGGCACCGGGGAGCTGTTTTTT
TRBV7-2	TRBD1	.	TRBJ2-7	CASSPDRGREQYF	TGTGCCAGCAGCCCGGACAGGGGGCGCGAGCAGTACTTC
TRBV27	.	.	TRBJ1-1	CASRGLRQGNLGTEAFF	TGTGCCAGCAGGGGGCTAAGGCAGGGAAATTTGGGCACTGAAGCTTTCTTT
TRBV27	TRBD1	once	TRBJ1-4	CASSPDRANEKLFF	TGTGCCAGCAGTCCGGACAGGGCTAATGAAAAACTGTTTTTT
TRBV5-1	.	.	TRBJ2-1	CASTPLQRGGNEQFF	TGCGCCAGCACGCCACTACAGAGAGGGGGCAATGAGCAGTTCTTC
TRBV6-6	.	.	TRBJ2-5	CASSVLRGSQETQYF	TGTGCCAGCAGTGTACTCAGGGGATCCCAAGAGACCCAGTACTTC
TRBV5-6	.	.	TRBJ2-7	CASSSGQFSYEQYF	TGTGCCAGCAGCTCCGGACAGTTCTCCTACGAGCAGTACTTC
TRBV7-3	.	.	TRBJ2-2	CASSLTEGRTGELFF	TGTGCCAGCAGCTTAACGGAGGGGCGAACCGGGGAGCTGTTTTTT
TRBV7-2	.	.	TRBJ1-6	CASSLESSYNSPLHF	TGTGCCAGCAGCTTAGAGAGCTCCTATAATTCACCCCTCCACTTT
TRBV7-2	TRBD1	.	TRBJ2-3	CASSFSGTGVTDTQYF	TGTGCCAGCAGCTTCTCAGGGACAGGGGTTACAGATACGCAGTATTTT
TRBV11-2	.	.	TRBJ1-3	CASSAGEDSGNTIYF	TGTGCCAGCAGCGCCGGGGAGGACTCTGGAAACACCATATATTTT
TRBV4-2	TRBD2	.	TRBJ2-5	CASSQDPVGAGGTGTQYF	TGTGCCAGCAGCCAAGATCCGGTGGGAGCGGGGGGGACTGGGACCCAGTACTTC